This T cell receptor (beta chain) was captured by sequencing in a study of blood T cell repertoires in COVID-19 (dated by TCRdb to the early 2020s). Notes on the research overall: The collaborator samples originated in the United States, Italy and Spain and spanned the acute and convalescent phases of COVID-19. Where available, HLA class I and class II types were obtained from metadata supplied by the sample provider rather than from assay-based typing. The material from the prospective study consisted of cDNA or gDNA derived from T cells, B-cell-depleted T cells, or PBMCs. The samples were drawn from the first 160 participants of the ongoing ImmuneRACE study and from roughly 1,300 subjects provided by 6 global collaborators. The repertoires were made available in a free public database intended to serve as a resource for research on the immune response to SARS-CoV-2. The dataset comprised deeply sampled blood TCRbeta repertoires from subjects exposed to, actively infected with, or recovered from COVID-19. Nearly every sample came with metadata listing a de-identified subject ID, COVID-19 status, age in years and sex. Broader findings and caveats from the paper: Clinical and demographic metadata were provided uncurated, with the amount varying by source and participant.

A word on this clone: What antigen it recognizes has not been identified. One base away there is no much larger clone; base qualities are not given.

The immunoSEQ Assay, a bias-controlled multiplex PCR, was used to amplify TCRbeta CDR3 regions from genomic DNA. As for the original processing: The number of nucleated cells in each sample was estimated from the amplification of reference gene primers within the assay. To quantify the absolute abundance of each unique TCRbeta CDR3 rearrangement, sequence reads were collapsed and filtered. For each sample, productive Simpson clonality was calculated as the square root of Simpson's diversity index across productive rearrangements. TCRdb holds this immuneACCESS table with in-frame rearrangements only. Some clones are missing; in checked studies, unresolved V genes explain under half, and the rest has no known cause. V and J calls and clone size come straight from that table; D and trimming were deduced from the DNA. This sample comprises 250,000 or so clones, roughly 80% of them detected only once. The ten most abundant clones make up roughly 10% of the sample.

Whole blood was collected in K2EDTA tubes by collaborating institutions according to the institutions' own protocols. For TCRbeta analysis, collaborators shipped samples in one of three forms: frozen whole blood, isolated PBMCs, or DNA extracted from either of those sample types. Trimming removed 0 bases from V and 0 bases from J; the gene matches leave 5 bases unexplained. For CDR1 and CDR2, the germline V gene (reference sequence) lists MNHEY and SMNVEV. The CDR3 has 17 amino acids, counting the end cysteine and phenylalanine. Just CDR3 DNA is preserved here, 51 bases in frame from base 1. Sequenced material: peripheral blood. This receptor was taken from a man older than 75 with acute or convalescent COVID-19. Recombination linked TRBV27 to TRBJ1-3; 7 nucleotides in the junction match TRBD1. CDR3 region: CASSLSGWDSSGNTIYF. Read as DNA, the sequence is TGTGCCAGCAGTTTATCGGGCTGGGACAGCTCTGGAAACACCATATATTTT.